The 9 T cell receptor beta chains below all came from one sample that was sequenced in a study of T cells after yellow fever vaccination. TCRdb reprocessed the 5' RACE reads with MiXCR, giving one entry per CDR3 protein. The table has 500,000 to 650,000 distinct CDR3 sequences, about 12% seen once; the top ten hold about 16%. This sample comprised PBMCs, obtained on the day of the yellow fever booster vaccination. These TCRs come from a man aged 25-45 years who received the YFV17D yellow fever vaccine.

The genes are TRBV7-2 and TRBJ2-1, with TRBD1 as a possible D gene (5 bases). V lost 1 base and J lost 0, with 10 bases in between. Looked up from germline, CDR1 is SGHTA and CDR2 is FQGNSA. CDR3 length: 16 residues. CDR3 bases: TGTGCCAGCAGCTTAGAGCTCCAGGGCTCCTACAATGAGCAGTTCTTC. This codes for CASSLELQGSYNEQFF.

CDR3 in DNA: TGTGCCAGCAGTGCCGTAGACAGGGGAGGGATCGAGCAGTACTTC. Protein sequence: CASSAVDRGGIEQYF. V and J are TRBV25-1 and TRBJ2-7; maybe TRBD1 (8 bases). V was trimmed by 4 bases and J by 6 bases, leaving 19 bases between them. This CDR3 spans 15 amino acids. In germline, CDR1 is MGHDK, CDR2 SYGVNS.

There are a few counts of this clonotype. This chain connects TRBV20-1 to TRBJ2-3; 9 positions agree with TRBD2. Germline trimming cut 3 bases from V and 5 bases from J; bases unmatched to any gene: 6. The CDR3 has 14 amino acids. Germline assignment: CDR1 DFQATT and CDR2 SNEGSKA (reference sequence). DNA of the CDR3: TGCAGTGCTAGGGATAGCGGGAGAATAGATACGCAGTATTTT. It specifies CSARDSGRIDTQYF.

The CDR3 region has the DNA TGCGCCAGCAGCTTTTCCTCTTGGGAGGAGCAGTTCTTC. Translated: CASSFSSWEEQFF. The gene calls are TRBV5-1 and TRBJ2-1; D may be TRBD2 (5 bases). This CDR3 spans 13 amino acids. V lost 2 bases to trimming and J lost 10 bases, with 13 bases between them. Germline V gives CDR1 SGHRS, CDR2 YFSETQ.

This clonotype showed up just a few times. The V call is TRBV24-1, the J call TRBJ2-5; D uncertain. V shed 9 bases and J shed 5 bases, with 9 bases lying between them. The CDR3 runs to 11 residues. Germline lookup yields CDR1 KGHDR and CDR2 SFDVKD. The CDR3 DNA is TGTGCCACCGGATTAGGGGAGACCCAGTACTTC. Residues: CATGLGETQYF.

The chain combines TRBV3-1 with TRBJ2-4; D is unclear. The V gene's germline CDR1 is LGHDT and CDR2 YNNKEL (reference sequence). The CDR3 length is 13 residues. V lost 3 bases, J lost 11 bases, and 14 bases lay in between. CDR3 region: CASSHSQSSLQYF. The CDR3 DNA follows: TGTGCCAGCAGCCACTCCCAGTCTTCCCTTCAGTACTTC. Using reference TRBV3-1 and TRBJ2-4 for the parts outside the CDR3, the full variable domain is DTAVSQTPKYLVTQMGNDKSIKCEQNLGHDTMYWYKQDSKKFLKIMFSYNNKELIINETVPNRFSPKSPDKAHLNLHINSLELGDSAVYFCASSHSQSSLQYFGAGTRLSVL.

This clonotype showed up just a few times. This chain joins TRBV9 and TRBJ2-1, with 7 bases fitting TRBD2. The V segment lost 3 bases and the J segment 10 bases; nucleotides outside the gene matches: 10. This CDR3 contains 14 residues. CDR1 is SGDLS and CDR2 is YYNGEE in the germline V gene. The CDR3 here is CASSADWGGREQFF. CDR3 in DNA: TGTGCCAGCAGCGCCGACTGGGGGGGGAGGGAGCAGTTCTTC.

This clonotype was detected ten times or more. The gene calls are TRBV28 and TRBJ1-1; no reliable D call. V was cut by 7 bases and J by 1 base, with 13 bases left in between. Germline V gene lookup returns CDR1 MDHEN and CDR2 SYDVKM. The CDR3 consists of 14 residues. The CDR3 reads CASTGSEPNTEAFF. For the CDR3, the DNA is TGTGCCAGCACCGGTTCAGAGCCGAACACTGAAGCTTTCTTT.

This clonotype was counted only a few times. The V and J genes are TRBV5-1 and TRBJ2-2; D perhaps matches TRBD1 (6 bases). The CDR3 runs to 15 residues. Germline lookup yields CDR1 SGHRS and CDR2 YFSETQ. The V end was cut by 4 bases, the J end by 6 bases, with 16 bases between. CDR3 sequence (DNA): TGCGCCAGCAGCCTTCGAGCAGGGGACCCCGGGGAGCTGTTTTTT. The encoded protein is CASSLRAGDPGELFF.